Detailed here is one TCR beta chain. Its cognate antigen is unknown. The table came from immunoSEQ multiplex PCR; TCRdb's copy has only in-frame clones and leaves some out. The sample contains fewer than 200,000 clones, about 91% of which appear only once. The data originate from a study of T cell responses to AZD1222 COVID-19 vaccine. Overall study findings and caveats: Across the whole spike, CD4 TCRs peaked at regions 160-218 and 743-854.

The CDR3 runs 16 residues. Trimming cost V 0 bases and J 0 bases; bases outside gene matches: 4. Germline lookup yields CDR1 SGHRS and CDR2 YFSETQ. The source was peripheral blood, collected on day 0 of MenACWY control vaccination. The source of this sequence is an adult in good health. This sequence joins TRBV5-1 and TRBJ1-2, with TRBD1 matching over 8 bases. DNA for the CDR3: TGCGCCAGCAGCTTGGGGGACAGGATAGCTAACTATGGCTACACCTTC. Translating gives CASSLGDRIANYGYTF.